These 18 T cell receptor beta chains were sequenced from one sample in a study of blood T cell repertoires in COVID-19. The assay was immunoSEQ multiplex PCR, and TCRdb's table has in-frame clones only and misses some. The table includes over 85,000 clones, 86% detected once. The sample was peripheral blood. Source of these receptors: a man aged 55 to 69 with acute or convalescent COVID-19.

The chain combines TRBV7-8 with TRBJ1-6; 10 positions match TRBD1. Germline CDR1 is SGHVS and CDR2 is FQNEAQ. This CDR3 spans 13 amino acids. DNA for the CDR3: TGTGCTACCGGGACAGGGGTAGGTTCACCCCTCCACTTT. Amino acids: CATGTGVGSPLHF. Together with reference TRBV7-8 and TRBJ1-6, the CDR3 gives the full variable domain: GAGVSQSPRYKVAKRGQDVALRCDPISGHVSLFWYQQALGQGPEFLTYFQNEAQLDKSGLPSDRFFAERPEGSVSTLKIQRTQQEDSAVYLCATGTGVGSPLHFGNGTRLTVT.

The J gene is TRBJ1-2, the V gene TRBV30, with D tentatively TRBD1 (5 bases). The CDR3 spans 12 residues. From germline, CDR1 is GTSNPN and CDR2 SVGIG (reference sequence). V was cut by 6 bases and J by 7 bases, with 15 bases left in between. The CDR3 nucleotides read TGTGCCTGCTTAACGGGGGTTGTTGGCTACACCTTC. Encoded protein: CACLTGVVGYTF.

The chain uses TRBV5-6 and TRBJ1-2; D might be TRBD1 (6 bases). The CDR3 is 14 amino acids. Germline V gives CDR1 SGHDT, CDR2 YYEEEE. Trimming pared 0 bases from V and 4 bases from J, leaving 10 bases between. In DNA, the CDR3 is TGTGCCAGCAGCTTGGTAGGCAGGGGCTATGGCTACACCTTC. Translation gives CASSLVGRGYGYTF.

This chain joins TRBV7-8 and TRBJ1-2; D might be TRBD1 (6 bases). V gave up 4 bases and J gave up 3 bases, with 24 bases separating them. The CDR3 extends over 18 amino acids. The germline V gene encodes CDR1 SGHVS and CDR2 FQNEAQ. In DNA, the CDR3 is TGTGCCAGCAGCTCCGGACAGCTCCTACCTATCTCCTACTATGGCTACACCTTC. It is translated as CASSSGQLLPISYYGYTF. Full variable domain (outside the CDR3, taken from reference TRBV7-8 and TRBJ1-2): GAGVSQSPRYKVAKRGQDVALRCDPISGHVSLFWYQQALGQGPEFLTYFQNEAQLDKSGLPSDRFFAERPEGSVSTLKIQRTQQEDSAVYLCASSSGQLLPISYYGYTFGSGTRLTVV.

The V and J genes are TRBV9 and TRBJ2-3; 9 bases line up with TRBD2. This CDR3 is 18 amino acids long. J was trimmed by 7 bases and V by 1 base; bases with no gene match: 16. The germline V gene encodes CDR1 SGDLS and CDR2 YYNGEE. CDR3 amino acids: CASSVSPLAGGPQNTQYF. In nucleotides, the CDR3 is TGTGCCAGCAGCGTATCTCCTCTGGCGGGGGGGCCACAGAATACGCAGTATTTT.

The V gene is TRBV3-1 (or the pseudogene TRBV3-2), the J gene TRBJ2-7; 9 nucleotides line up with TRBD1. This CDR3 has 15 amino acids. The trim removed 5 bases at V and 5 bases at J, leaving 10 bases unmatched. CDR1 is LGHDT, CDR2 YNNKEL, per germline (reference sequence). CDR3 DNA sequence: TGTGCCAGCAGCTATAACAGGGGGCAAGAGAACGAGCAGTACTTC. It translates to CASSYNRGQENEQYF.

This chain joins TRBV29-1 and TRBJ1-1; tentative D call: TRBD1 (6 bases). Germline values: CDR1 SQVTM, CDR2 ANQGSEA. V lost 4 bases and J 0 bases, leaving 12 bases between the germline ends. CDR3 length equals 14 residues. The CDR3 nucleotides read TGCAGCGTTGTTTGGGGGGGCCTGAACACTGAAGCTTTCTTT. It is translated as CSVVWGGLNTEAFF.

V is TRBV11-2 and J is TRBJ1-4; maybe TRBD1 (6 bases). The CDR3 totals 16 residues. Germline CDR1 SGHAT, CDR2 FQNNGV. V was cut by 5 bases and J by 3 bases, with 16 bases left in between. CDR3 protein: CASSLGVGQPNEKLFF. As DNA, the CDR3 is TGTGCCAGCAGCCTTGGAGTGGGACAACCTAATGAAAAACTGTTTTTT. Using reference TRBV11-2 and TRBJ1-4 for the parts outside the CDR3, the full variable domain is EAGVAQSPRYKIIEKRQSVAFWCNPISGHATLYWYQQILGQGPKLLIQFQNNGVVDDSQLPKDRFSAERLKGVDSTLKIQPAKLEDSAVYLCASSLGVGQPNEKLFFGSGTQLSVL.

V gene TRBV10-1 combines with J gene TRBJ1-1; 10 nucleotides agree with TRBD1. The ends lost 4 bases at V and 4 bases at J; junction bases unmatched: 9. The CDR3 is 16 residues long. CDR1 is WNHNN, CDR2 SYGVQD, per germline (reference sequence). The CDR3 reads CASSGQGAKWPTEAFF. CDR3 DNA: TGCGCCAGCAGTGGACAGGGGGCGAAATGGCCCACTGAAGCTTTCTTT.

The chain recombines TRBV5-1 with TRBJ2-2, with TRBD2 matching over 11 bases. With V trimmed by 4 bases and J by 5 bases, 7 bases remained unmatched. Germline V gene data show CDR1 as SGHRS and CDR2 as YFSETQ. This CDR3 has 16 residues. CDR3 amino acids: CASSRVAGGRTGELFF. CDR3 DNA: TGCGCCAGCAGCCGCGTAGCGGGGGGGCGGACCGGGGAGCTGTTTTTT.

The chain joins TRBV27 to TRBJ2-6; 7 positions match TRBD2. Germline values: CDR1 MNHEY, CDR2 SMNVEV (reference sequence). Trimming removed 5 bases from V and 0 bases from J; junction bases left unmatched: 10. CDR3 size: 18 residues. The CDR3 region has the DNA TGTGCCAGCAGTCCCTATGGCGGGGGAGCCTCTGGGGCCAACGTCCTGACTTTC. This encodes CASSPYGGGASGANVLTF.

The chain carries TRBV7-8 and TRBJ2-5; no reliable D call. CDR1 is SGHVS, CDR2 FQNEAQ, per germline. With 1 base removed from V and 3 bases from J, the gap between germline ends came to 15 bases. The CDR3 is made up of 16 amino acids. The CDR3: CASSLEGGRLKETQYF. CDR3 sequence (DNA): TGTGCCAGCAGCTTAGAAGGCGGCAGATTAAAAGAGACCCAGTACTTC.

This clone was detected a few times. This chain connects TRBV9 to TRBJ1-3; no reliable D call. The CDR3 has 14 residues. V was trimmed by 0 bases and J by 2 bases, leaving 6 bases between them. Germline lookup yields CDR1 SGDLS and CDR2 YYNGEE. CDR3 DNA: TGTGCCAGCAGCGTAGACTTCCCTGGAAACACCATATATTTT. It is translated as CASSVDFPGNTIYF.

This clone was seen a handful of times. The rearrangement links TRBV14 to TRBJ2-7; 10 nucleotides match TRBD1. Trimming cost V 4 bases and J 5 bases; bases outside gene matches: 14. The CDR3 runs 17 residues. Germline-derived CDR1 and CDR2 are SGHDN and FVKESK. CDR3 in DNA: TGTGCCAGCAGCCCATTACCCCCGGGACAGGGGTTTCACGAGCAGTACTTC. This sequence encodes CASSPLPPGQGFHEQYF.

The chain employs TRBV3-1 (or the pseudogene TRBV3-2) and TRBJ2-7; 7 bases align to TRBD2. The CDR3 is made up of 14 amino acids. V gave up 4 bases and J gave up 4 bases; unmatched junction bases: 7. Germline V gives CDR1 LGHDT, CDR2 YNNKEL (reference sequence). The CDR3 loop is CASSPVAGVYEQYF. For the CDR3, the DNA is TGTGCCAGCAGCCCCGTCGCGGGAGTATACGAGCAGTACTTC.

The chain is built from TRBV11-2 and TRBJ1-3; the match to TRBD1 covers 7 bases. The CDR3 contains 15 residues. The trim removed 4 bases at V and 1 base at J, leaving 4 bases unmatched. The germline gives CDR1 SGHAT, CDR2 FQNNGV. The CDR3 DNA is TGTGCCAGCAGCTCTACAGGGGCTTCTGGAAACACCATATATTTT. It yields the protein CASSSTGASGNTIYF.

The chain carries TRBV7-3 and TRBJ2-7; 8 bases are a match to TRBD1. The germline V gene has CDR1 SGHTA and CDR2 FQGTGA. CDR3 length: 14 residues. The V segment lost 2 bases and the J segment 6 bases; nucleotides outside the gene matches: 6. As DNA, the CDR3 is TGTGCCAGCAGCTTATCATATGACAGGGGCGAGCAGTACTTC. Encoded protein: CASSLSYDRGEQYF.

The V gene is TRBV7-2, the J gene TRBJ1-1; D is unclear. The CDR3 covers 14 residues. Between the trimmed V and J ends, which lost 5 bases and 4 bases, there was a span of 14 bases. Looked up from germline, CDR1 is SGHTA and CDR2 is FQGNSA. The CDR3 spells CASSPRLRATEAFF. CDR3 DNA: TGTGCCAGCAGCCCCCGACTACGTGCCACTGAAGCTTTCTTT. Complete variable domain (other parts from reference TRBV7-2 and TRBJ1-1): GAGVSQSPSNKVTEKGKDVELRCDPISGHTALYWYRQSLGQGLEFLIYFQGNSAPDKSGLPSDRFSAERTGGSVSTLTIQRTQQEDSAVYLCASSPRLRATEAFFGQGTRLTVV.